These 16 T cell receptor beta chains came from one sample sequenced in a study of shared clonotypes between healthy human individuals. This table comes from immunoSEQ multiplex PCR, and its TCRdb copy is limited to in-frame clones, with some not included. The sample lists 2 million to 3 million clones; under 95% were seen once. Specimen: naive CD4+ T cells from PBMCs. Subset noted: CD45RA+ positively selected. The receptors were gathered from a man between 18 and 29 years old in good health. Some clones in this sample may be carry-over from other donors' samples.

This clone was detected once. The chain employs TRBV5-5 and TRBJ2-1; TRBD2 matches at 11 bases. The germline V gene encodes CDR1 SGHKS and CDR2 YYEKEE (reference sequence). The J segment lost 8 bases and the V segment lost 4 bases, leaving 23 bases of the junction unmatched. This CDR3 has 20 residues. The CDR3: CASSPRGGFGLAGPRDEQFF. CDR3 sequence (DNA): TGTGCCAGCAGCCCTCGAGGGGGCTTTGGACTAGCGGGCCCGAGGGATGAGCAGTTCTTC. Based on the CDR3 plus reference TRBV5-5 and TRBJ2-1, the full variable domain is DAGVTQSPTHLIKTRGQQVTLRCSPISGHKSVSWYQQVLGQGPQFIFQYYEKEERGRGNFPDRFSARQFPNYSSELNVNALLLGDSALYLCASSPRGGFGLAGPRDEQFFGPGTRLTVL.

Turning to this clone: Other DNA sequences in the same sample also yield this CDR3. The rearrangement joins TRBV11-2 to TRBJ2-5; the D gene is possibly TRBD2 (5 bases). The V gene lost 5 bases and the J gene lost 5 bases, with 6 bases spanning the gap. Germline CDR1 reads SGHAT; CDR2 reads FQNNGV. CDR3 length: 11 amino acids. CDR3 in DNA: TGTGCCAGCAGCCCGGGGGAGACCCAGTACTTC. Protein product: CASSPGETQYF.

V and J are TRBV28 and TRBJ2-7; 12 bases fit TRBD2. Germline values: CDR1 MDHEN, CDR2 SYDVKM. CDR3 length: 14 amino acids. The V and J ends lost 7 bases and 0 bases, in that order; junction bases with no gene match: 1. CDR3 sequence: CASMTSGSSYEQYF. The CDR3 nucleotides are TGTGCCAGCATGACTAGCGGGAGCTCCTACGAGCAGTACTTC.

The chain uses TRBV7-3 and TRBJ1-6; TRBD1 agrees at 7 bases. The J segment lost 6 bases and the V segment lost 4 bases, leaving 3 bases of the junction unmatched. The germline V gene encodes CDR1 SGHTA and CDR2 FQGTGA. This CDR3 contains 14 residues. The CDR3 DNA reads TGTGCCAGCAGCTCCGGACAGGTTAATTCACCCCTCCACTTT. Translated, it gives CASSSGQVNSPLHF.

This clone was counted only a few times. Here the CDR3 DNA reads TGCAGCGTTGAAGAGGTGGCGAACACTGAAGCTTTCTTT. It translates to CSVEEVANTEAFF. The chain combines TRBV29-1 with TRBJ1-1; D is uncertain. V lost 0 bases to trimming and J lost 1 base, with 6 bases between them. CDR1 and CDR2 from the germline V gene are SQVTM and ANQGSEA. The CDR3 is made up of 13 amino acids.

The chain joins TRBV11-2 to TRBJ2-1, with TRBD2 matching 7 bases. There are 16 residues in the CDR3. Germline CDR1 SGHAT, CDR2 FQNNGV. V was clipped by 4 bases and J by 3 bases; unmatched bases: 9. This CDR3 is CASSSEGLHHYNEQFF. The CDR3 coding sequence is TGTGCCAGCAGCTCAGAGGGACTACATCACTACAATGAGCAGTTCTTC.

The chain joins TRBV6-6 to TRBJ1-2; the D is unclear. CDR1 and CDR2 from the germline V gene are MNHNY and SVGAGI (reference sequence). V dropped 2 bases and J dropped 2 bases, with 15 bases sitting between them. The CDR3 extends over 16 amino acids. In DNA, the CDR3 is TGTGCCAGCAGTTACCCCCCTAGCCTCTTAAACTATGGCTACACCTTC. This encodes CASSYPPSLLNYGYTF.

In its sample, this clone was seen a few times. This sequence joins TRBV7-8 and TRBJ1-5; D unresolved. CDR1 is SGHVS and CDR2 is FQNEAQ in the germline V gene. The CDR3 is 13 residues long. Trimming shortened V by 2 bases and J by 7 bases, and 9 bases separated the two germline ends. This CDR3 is CASSLSRLQPQHF. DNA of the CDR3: TGTGCCAGCAGCTTATCTCGGCTCCAGCCCCAGCATTTT.

CDR3 amino acids: CASSLFGAANQPQHF. CDR3 bases: TGCGCCAGCAGCTTGTTCGGGGCGGCCAATCAGCCCCAGCATTTT. The rearrangement links TRBV5-1 to TRBJ1-5; D perhaps matches TRBD1 (5 bases). This CDR3 region has 15 residues. Germline assignment: CDR1 SGHRS and CDR2 YFSETQ. V was shortened by 1 base and J by 3 bases, with 11 bases between the two germline ends.

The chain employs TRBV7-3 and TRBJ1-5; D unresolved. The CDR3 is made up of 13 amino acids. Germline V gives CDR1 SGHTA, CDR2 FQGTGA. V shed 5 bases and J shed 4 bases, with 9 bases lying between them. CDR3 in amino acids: CASSRAVNQPQHF. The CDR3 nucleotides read TGTGCCAGCAGCAGGGCAGTGAATCAGCCCCAGCATTTT.

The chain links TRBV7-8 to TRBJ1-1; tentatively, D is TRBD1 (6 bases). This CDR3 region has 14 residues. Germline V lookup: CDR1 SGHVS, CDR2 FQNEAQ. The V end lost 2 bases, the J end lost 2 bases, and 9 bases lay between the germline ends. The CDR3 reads CASSLMGQNTEAFF. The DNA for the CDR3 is TGTGCCAGCAGCTTAATGGGACAAAACACTGAAGCTTTCTTT.

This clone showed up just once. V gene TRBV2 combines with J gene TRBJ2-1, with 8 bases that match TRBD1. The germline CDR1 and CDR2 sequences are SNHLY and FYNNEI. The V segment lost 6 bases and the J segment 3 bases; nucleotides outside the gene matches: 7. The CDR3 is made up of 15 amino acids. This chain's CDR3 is CASSGGQVHYNEQFF. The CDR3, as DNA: TGTGCCAGCAGCGGGGGACAGGTCCACTACAATGAGCAGTTCTTC.

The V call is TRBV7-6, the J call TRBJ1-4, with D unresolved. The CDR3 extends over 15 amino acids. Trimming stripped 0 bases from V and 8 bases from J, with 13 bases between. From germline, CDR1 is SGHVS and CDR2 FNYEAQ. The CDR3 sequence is CASSLALGGREKLFF. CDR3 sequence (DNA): TGTGCCAGCAGCTTAGCGCTGGGTGGGAGGGAAAAACTGTTTTTT.

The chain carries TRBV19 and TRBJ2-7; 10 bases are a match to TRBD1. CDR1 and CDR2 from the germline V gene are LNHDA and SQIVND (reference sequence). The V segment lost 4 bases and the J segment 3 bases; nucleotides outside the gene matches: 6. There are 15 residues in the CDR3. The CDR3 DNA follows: TGTGCCAGTAGTAAGGGGACAGGGGCTTACTACGAGCAGTACTTC. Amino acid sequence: CASSKGTGAYYEQYF. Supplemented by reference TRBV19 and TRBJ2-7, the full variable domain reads DGGITQSPKYLFRKEGQNVTLSCEQNLNHDAMYWYRQDPGQGLRLIYYSQIVNDFQKGDIAEGYSVSREKKESFPLTVTSAQKNPTAFYLCASSKGTGAYYEQYFGPGTRLTVT.

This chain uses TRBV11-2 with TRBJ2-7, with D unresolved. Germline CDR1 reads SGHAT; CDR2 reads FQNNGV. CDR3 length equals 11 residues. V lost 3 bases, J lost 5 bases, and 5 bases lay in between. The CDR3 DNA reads TGTGCCAGCAGCTTCGTCCACGAGCAGTACTTC. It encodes CASSFVHEQYF.

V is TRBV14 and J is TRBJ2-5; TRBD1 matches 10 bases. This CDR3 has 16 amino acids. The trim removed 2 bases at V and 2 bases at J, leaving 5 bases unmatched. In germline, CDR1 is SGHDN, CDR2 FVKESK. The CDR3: CASSQRDRGRQETQYF. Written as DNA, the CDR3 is TGTGCCAGCAGCCAAAGGGACAGGGGCAGGCAAGAGACCCAGTACTTC.